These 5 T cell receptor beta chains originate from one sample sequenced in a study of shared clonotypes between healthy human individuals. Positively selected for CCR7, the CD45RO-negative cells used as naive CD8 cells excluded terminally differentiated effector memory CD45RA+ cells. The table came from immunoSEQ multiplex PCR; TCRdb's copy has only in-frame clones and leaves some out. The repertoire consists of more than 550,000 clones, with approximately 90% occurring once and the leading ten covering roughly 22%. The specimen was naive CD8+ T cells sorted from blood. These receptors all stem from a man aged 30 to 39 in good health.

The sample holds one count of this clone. The CDR3 DNA sequence: TGTGCCAGCAGCCGACACCCGAAAGGAACGAGTCAGACAGATACGCAGTATTTT. Translating gives CASSRHPKGTSQTDTQYF. The genes are TRBV7-6 and TRBJ2-3, with D unresolved. V was shortened by 5 bases and J by 3 bases, with 24 bases between the two germline ends. The germline gives CDR1 SGHVS, CDR2 FNYEAQ. CDR3 length equals 18 residues.

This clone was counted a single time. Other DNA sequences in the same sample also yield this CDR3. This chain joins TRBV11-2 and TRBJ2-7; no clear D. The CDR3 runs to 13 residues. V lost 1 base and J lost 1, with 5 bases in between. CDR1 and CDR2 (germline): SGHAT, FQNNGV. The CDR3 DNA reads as TGTGCCAGCAGCTTAGTTGGATCCTACGAGCAGTACTTC. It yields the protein CASSLVGSYEQYF.

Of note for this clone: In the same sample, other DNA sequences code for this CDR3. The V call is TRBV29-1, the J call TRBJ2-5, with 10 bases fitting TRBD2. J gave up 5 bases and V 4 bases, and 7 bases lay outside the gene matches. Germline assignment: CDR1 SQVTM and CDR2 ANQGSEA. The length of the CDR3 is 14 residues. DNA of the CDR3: TGCAGCGTTGTTCTAGCGGGAGAGGGGGAGACCCAGTACTTC. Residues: CSVVLAGEGETQYF. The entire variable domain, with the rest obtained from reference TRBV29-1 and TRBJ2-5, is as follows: SAVISQKPSRDICQRGTSLTIQCQVDSQVTMMFWYRQQPGQSLTLIATANQGSEATYESGFVIDKFPISRPNLTFSTLTVSNMSPEDSSIYLCSVVLAGEGETQYFGPGTRLLVL.

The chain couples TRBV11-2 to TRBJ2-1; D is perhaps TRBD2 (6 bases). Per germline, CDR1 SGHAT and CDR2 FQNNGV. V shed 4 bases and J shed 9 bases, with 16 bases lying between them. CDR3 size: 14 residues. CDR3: CASSSTTRLVEQFF. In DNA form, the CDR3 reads TGTGCCAGCAGCTCGACCACTAGACTAGTTGAGCAGTTCTTC.

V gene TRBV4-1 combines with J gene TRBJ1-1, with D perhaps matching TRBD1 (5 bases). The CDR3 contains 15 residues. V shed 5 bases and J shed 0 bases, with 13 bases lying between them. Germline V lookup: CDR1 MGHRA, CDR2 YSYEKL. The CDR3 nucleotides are TGCGCCAGCAGCGACAGTGGTTCTATGAACACTGAAGCTTTCTTT. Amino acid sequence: CASSDSGSMNTEAFF.